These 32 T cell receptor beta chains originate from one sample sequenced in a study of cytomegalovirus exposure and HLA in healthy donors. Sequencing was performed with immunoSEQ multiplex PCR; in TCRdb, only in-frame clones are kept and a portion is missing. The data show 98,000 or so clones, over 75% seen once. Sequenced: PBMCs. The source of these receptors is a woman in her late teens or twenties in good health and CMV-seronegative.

The CDR3 loop reads CASSIISGNTIYF. CDR3 DNA sequence: TGTGCCAGTAGTATCATCTCTGGAAACACCATATATTTT. This sequence joins TRBV19 and TRBJ1-3; D uncertain. With 3 bases removed from V and 0 bases from J, the gap between germline ends came to 3 bases. CDR3 size: 13 residues. CDR1 LNHDA and CDR2 SQIVND come from the germline V gene (reference sequence).

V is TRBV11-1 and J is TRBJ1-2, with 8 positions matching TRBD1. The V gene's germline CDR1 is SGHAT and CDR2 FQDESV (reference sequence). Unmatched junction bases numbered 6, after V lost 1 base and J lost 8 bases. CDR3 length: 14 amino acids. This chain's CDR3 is CASSLGTGLGGYTF. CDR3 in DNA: TGTGCCAGCAGCTTAGGGACAGGGTTGGGGGGCTACACCTTC.

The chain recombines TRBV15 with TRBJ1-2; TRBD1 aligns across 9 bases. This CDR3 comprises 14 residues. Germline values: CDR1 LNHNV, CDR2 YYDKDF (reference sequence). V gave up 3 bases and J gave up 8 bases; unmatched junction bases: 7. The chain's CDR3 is CATSSTGQGQGYTF. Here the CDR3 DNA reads TGTGCCACCAGCAGCACCGGACAGGGGCAAGGCTACACCTTC.

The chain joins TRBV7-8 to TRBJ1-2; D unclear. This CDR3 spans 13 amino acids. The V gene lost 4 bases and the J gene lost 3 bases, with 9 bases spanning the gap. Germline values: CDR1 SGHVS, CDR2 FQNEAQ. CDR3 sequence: CASSSGLDYGYTF. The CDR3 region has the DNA TGTGCCAGCAGCTCGGGTTTGGACTATGGCTACACCTTC.

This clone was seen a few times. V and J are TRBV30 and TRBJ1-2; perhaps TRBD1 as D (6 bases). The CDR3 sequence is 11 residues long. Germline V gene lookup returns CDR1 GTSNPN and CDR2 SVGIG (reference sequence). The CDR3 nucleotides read TGTGCTGTCGACAGGCCCTATGGCTACACCTTC. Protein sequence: CAVDRPYGYTF.

The DNA for the CDR3 is TGTGCCAGTAGTCTACAGGGGGCTTTTTTACCGAATGAGCAGTTCTTC. Translation: CASSLQGAFLPNEQFF. This sequence joins TRBV19 and TRBJ2-1, with TRBD1 matching 9 bases. Germline CDR1 and CDR2: LNHDA and SQIVND (reference sequence). V dropped 5 bases and J dropped 7; count of bases not matched to a gene: 12. The CDR3 consists of 16 residues.

The CDR3 loop is CASTLSLAGIRYEQYF. CDR3 nucleotide sequence: TGTGCCAGCACATTATCACTAGCGGGGATCAGGTACGAGCAGTACTTC. The chain couples TRBV28 to TRBJ2-7, with 10 bases identical to TRBD2. CDR3 length equals 16 residues. With 7 bases clipped from V and 4 bases from J, the junction kept 13 bases outside the gene matches. Per the germline V gene, CDR1 is MDHEN and CDR2 is SYDVKM.

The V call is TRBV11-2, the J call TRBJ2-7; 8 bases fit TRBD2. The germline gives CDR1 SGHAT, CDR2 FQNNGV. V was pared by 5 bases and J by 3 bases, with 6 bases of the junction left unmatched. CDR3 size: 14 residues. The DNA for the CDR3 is TGTGCCAGCAGCCACTCCGGGGGGGGCTACGAGCAGTACTTC. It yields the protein CASSHSGGGYEQYF. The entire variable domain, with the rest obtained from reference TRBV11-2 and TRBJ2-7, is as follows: EAGVAQSPRYKIIEKRQSVAFWCNPISGHATLYWYQQILGQGPKLLIQFQNNGVVDDSQLPKDRFSAERLKGVDSTLKIQPAKLEDSAVYLCASSHSGGGYEQYFGPGTRLTVT.

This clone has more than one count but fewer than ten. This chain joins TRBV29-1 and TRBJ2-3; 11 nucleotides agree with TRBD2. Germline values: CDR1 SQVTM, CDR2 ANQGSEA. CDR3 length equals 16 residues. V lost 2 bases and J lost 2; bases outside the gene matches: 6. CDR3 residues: CSVERGSGGDTDTQYF. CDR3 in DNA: TGCAGCGTTGAACGGGGTAGCGGGGGGGACACAGATACGCAGTATTTT.

The CDR3 spells CASTLAGGKTYEQYF. The CDR3 nucleotides are TGTGCCAGCACGTTAGCGGGGGGAAAGACCTACGAGCAGTACTTC. V gene TRBV27 combines with J gene TRBJ2-7; 10 nucleotides agree with TRBD2. The junction had 8 bases not matched to a gene; V was cut back by 7 bases and J by 2 bases. Germline V CDR1 and CDR2: MNHEY, SMNVEV (reference sequence). The CDR3 sequence is 15 residues long.

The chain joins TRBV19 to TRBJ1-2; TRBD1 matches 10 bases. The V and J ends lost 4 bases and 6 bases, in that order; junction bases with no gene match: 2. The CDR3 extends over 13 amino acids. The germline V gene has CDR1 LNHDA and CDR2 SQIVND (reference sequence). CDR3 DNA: TGTGCCAGTAGTAGGGACAGGGGCGATGGCTACACCTTC. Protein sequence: CASSRDRGDGYTF.

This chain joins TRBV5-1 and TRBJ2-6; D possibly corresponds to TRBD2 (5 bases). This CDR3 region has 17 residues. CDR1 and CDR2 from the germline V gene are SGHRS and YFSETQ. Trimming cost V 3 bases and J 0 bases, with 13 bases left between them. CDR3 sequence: CASSSGLTNSGANVLTF. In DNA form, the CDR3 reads TGCGCCAGCAGCTCCGGACTGACTAACTCTGGGGCCAACGTCCTGACTTTC. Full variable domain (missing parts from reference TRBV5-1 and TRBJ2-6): KAGVTQTPRYLIKTRGQQVTLSCSPISGHRSVSWYQQTPGQGLQFLFEYFSETQRNKGNFPGRFSGRQFSNSRSEMNVSTLELGDSALYLCASSSGLTNSGANVLTFGAGSRLTVL.

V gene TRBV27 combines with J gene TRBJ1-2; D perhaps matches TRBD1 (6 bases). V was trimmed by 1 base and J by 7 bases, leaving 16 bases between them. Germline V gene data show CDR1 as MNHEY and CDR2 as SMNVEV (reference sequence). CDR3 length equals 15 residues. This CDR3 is CASSLWGGGGRGYTF. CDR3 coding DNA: TGTGCCAGCAGTTTATGGGGGGGAGGGGGTCGTGGCTACACCTTC.

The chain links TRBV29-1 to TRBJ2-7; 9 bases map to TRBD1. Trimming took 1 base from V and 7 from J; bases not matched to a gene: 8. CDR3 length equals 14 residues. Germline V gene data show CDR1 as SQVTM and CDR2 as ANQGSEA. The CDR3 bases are TGCAGCGTTGAAGGGACAGGGGTTGGGGGGGAGCAGTACTTC. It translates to CSVEGTGVGGEQYF.

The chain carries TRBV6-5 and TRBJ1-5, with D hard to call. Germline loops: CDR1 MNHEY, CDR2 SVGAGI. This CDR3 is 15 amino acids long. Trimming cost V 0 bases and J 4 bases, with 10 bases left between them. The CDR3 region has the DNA TGTGCCAGCAGTTACTCTTCGGGGAAGAATCAGCCCCAGCATTTT. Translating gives CASSYSSGKNQPQHF.

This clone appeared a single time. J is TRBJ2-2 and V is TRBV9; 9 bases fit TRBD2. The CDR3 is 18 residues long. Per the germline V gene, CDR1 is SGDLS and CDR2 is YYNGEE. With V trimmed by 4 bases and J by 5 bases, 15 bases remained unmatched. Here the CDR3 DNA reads TGTGCCAGCAGCCCACACCGGGTACTAGCGGGTGATACCGGGGAGCTGTTTTTT. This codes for CASSPHRVLAGDTGELFF.

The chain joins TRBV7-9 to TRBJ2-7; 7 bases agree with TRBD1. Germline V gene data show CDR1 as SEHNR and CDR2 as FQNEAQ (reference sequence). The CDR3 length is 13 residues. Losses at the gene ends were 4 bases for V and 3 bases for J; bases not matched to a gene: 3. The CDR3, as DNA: TGTGCCAGCAGCTCCGGACAGGACTACGAGCAGTACTTC. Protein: CASSSGQDYEQYF.

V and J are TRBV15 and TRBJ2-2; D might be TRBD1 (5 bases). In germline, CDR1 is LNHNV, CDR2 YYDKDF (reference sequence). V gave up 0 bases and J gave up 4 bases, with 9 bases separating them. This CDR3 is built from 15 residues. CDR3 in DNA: TGTGCCACCAGCAGAGACGTAGGGGCCACCGGGGAGCTGTTTTTT. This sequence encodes CATSRDVGATGELFF.

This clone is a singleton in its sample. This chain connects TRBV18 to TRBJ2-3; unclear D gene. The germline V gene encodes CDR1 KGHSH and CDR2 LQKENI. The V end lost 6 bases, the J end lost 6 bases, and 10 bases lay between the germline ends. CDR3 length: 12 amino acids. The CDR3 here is CASSLSTDTQYF. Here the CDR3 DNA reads TGTGCCAGCTCCCTCTCTACGGATACGCAGTATTTT.

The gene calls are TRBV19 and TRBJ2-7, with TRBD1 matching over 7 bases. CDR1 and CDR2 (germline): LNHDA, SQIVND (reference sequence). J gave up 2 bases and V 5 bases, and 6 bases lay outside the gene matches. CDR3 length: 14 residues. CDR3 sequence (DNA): TGTGCCAGTAGTTGGACGGACAGGACCTACGAGCAGTACTTC. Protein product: CASSWTDRTYEQYF.

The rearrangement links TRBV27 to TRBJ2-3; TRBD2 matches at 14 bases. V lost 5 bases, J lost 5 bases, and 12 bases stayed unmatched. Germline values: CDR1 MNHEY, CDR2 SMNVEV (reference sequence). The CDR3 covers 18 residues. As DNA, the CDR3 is TGTGCCAGCAGTCTGGGGGTGACTAGCGGGGGGGCACGAGATACGCAGTATTTT. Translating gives CASSLGVTSGGARDTQYF.

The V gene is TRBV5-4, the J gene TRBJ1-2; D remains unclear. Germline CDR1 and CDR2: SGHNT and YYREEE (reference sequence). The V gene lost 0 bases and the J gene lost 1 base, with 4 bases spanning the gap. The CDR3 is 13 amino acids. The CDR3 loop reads CASSLGVNYGYTF. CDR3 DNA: TGTGCCAGCAGCTTGGGCGTTAACTATGGCTACACCTTC.

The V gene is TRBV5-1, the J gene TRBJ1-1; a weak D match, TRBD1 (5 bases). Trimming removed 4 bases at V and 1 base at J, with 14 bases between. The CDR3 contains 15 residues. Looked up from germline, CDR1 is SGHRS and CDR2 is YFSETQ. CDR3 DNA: TGCGCCAGCAGCCCCCGATGGGGCGGGAACACTGAAGCTTTCTTT. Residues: CASSPRWGGNTEAFF.

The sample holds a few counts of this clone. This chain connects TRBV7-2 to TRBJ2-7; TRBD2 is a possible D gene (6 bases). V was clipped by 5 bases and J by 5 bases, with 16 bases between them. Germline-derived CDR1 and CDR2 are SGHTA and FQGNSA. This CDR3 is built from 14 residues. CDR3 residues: CASSGRQDYHEQYF. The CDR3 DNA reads TGTGCCAGCAGCGGGAGGCAGGACTATCACGAGCAGTACTTC.

CDR3 nucleotide sequence: TGTGCCAGCACCGAATTTGCAAGCGCGAACACTGAAGCTTTCTTT. It is translated as CASTEFASANTEAFF. This sequence joins TRBV9 and TRBJ1-1; unclear D gene. Germline CDR1 SGDLS, CDR2 YYNGEE. CDR3 length: 15 residues. Trimming stripped 6 bases from V and 1 base from J, with 16 bases between.

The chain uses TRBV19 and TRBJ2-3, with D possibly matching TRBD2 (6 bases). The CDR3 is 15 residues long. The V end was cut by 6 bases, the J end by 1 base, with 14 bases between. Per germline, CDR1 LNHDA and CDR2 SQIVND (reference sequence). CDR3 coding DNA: TGTGCCAGTAGGGATTGGAGGGGAGGCACAGATACGCAGTATTTT. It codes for CASRDWRGGTDTQYF. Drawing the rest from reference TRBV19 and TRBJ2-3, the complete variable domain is DGGITQSPKYLFRKEGQNVTLSCEQNLNHDAMYWYRQDPGQGLRLIYYSQIVNDFQKGDIAEGYSVSREKKESFPLTVTSAQKNPTAFYLCASRDWRGGTDTQYFGPGTRLTVL.

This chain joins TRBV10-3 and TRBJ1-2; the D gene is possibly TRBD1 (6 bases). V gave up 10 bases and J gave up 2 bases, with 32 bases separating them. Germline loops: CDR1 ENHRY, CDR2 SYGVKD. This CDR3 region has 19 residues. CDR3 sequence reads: CATWGWGSGTNFSNYGYTF. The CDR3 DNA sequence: TGTGCCACTTGGGGTTGGGGATCGGGGACAAATTTCTCCAACTATGGCTACACCTTC.

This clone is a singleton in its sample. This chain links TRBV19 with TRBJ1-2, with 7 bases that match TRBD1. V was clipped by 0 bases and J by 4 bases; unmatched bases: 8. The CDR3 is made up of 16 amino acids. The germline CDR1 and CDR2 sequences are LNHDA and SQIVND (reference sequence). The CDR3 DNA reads TGTGCCAGTAGTATAGATAGGGGGCGAGTCATCTATGGCTACACCTTC. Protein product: CASSIDRGRVIYGYTF. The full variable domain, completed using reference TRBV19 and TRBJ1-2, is DGGITQSPKYLFRKEGQNVTLSCEQNLNHDAMYWYRQDPGQGLRLIYYSQIVNDFQKGDIAEGYSVSREKKESFPLTVTSAQKNPTAFYLCASSIDRGRVIYGYTFGSGTRLTVV.

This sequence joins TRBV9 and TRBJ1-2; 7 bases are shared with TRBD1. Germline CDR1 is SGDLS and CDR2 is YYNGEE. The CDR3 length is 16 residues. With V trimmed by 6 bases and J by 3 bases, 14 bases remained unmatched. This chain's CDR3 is CASTAIITGQYYGYTF. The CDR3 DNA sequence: TGTGCCAGCACCGCAATAATAACGGGACAGTACTATGGCTACACCTTC.

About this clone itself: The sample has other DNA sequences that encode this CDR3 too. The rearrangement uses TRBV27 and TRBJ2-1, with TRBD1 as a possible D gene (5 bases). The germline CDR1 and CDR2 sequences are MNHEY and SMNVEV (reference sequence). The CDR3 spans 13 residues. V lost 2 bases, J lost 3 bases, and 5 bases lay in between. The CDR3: CASSLDSYNEQFF. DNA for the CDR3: TGTGCCAGCAGTTTAGACAGCTACAATGAGCAGTTCTTC.

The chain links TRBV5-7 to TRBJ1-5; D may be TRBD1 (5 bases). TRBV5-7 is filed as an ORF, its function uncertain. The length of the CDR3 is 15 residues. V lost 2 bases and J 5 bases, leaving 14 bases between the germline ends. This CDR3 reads CASSFYRQGDQPQHF. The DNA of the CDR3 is TGTGCCAGCAGCTTCTATCGGCAGGGCGATCAGCCCCAGCATTTT.

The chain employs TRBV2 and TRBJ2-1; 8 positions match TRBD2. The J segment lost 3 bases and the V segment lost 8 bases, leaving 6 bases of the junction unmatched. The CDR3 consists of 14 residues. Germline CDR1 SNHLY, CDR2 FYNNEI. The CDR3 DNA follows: TGTGCCAGCGGTAAAAGCGGGGGCTACAATGAGCAGTTCTTC. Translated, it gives CASGKSGGYNEQFF.